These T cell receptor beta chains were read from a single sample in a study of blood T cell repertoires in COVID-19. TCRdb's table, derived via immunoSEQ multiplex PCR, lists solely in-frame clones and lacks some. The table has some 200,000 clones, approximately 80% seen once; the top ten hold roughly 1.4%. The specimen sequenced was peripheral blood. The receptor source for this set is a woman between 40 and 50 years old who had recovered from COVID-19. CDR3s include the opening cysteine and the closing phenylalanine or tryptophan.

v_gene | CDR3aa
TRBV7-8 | CASSFSEKTQYF
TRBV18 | CASSSKPGYTDTQYF
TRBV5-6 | CASSLGNKNQPQHF
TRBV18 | CASSPSRGDTEAFF
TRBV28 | CASSLGEYNSGNTIYF
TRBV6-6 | CASRPLGQLDQPQHF
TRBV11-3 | CASSPTGGDGYTF
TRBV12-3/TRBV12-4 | CASRQGNQPQHF
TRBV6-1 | CASSEAPGGGSDTQYF
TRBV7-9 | CASSLTGVGGYTF
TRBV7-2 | CASSSVLAGGLSRETQYF
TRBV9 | CASSLEWNTEAFF
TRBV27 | CASSLPRNNSPLHF
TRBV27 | CASGPREGRDTQYF
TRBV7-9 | CASSFTPRTGKNKETQYF
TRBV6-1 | CASSETRINTEAFF
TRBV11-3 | CASSPQYRETQYF
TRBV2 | CASGTDNNEKLFF
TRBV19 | CASSMGQGFYGYTF
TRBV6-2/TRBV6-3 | CASSRRLAVDEKLFF
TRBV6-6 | CASTPWTGSDEKLFF
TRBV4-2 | CASSQAVGQGYEKLFF
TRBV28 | CASSLDRFNQPQHF
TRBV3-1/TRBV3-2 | CASSRTSGGYQETQYF
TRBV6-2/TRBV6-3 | CASSYPTPTGYHEQFF
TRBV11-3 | CASSLGLAGGPWETQYF
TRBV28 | CASRIPGGESFEQYF
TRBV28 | CASRTLRGKQFF
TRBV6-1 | CASSESGTGFDGYTF
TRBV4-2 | CASSQIGDNEQYF
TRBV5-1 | CASSFPGQQISGANVLTF
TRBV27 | CASSLVEYQETQYF
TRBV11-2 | CASSLGGNEQYF
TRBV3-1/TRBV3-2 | CASSQDLNSPLHF
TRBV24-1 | CATSDRTGGYEQYF
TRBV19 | CASPGRGNETQYF
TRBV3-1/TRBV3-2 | CASSGGLAGTDEQYF
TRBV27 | CASSLNRGNYGYTF
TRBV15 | CATSRDRGSANEKLFF
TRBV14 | CASSQGDRGNTEAFF
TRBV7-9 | CASTPSGTGDEKLFF
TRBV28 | CASRSGANVLTF
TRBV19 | CASSPRQGAAEQYF
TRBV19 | CASSGKIRGGYTF
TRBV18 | CASSPGSPRSGELFF
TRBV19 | CASSIGTGGNGYTF
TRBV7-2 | CASSLGIAGGTAAYTQYF
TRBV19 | CASKERSSYNSPLHF
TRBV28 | CATSLGGASTTFF
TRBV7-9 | CASSLAGAGEAFF
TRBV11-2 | CASSLPRVTYNEQFF
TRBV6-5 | CASRGLAGTDTQYF
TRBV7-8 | CASSSPSGTPGGEAFF
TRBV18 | CASSPIHGTADGYTF
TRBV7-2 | CASSPDPTGNGYTF
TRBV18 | CASSPTPTGRETQYF
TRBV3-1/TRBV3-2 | CASSQGAREQYF
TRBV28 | CATTGGISYGYTF
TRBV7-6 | CKTDRINEKLFF
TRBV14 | CASSQYGGLNTGELFF